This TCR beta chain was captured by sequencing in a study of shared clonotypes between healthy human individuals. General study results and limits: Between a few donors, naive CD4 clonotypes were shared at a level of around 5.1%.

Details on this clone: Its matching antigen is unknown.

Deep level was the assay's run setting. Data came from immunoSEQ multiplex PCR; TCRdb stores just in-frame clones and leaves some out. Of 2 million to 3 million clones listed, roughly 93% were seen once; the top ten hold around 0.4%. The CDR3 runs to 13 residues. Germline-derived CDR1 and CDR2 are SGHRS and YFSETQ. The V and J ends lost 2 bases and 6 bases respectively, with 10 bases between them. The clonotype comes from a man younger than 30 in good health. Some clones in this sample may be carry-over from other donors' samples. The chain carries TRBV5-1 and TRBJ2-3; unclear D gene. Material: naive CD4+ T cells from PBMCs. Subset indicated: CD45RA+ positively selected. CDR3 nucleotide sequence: TGCGCCAGCAGCTTTTCACCCACTGATACGCAGTATTTT. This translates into CASSFSPTDTQYF.